Following are 11 T cell receptor beta chains from one sample sequenced in a study of CD8+CD57+ T cells in acquired aplastic anemia. TCR beta VDJ and CDR3 profiles were obtained from a genomic DNA template. One entry per CDR3 protein, called by TCRdb with MiXCR from the reads. The data show 100,000 to 150,000 distinct CDR3 sequences, 48% seen once. Sequences were obtained from sorted CD4+, CD8+, or CD8+CD57+ T cells (not recorded which) from PBMCs. The receptors stem from a human donor in good health, serving as a control.

This clonotype was counted at least ten times. This chain connects TRBV7-2 to TRBJ2-7; D uncertain. V was cut by 0 bases and J by 0 bases, with 12 bases left in between. Germline CDR1 and CDR2: SGHTA and FQGNSA. The CDR3 covers 16 residues. The CDR3 DNA follows: TGTGCCAGCAGCTTAGCGGCGTCTACTTCCTCCTACGAGCAGTACTTC. Its protein product is CASSLAASTSSYEQYF. Using reference TRBV7-2 and TRBJ2-7 for the parts outside the CDR3, the full variable domain is GAGVSQSPSNKVTEKGKDVELRCDPISGHTALYWYRQSLGQGLEFLIYFQGNSAPDKSGLPSDRFSAERTGGSVSTLTIQRTQQEDSAVYLCASSLAASTSSYEQYFGPGTRLTVT.

This clonotype appeared once. The V gene is TRBV20-1, the J gene TRBJ2-3; 7 nucleotides agree with TRBD2. The CDR3 covers 15 residues. Germline CDR1 and CDR2: DFQATT and SNEGSKA (reference sequence). V trimming: 6 bases; J trimming: 3 bases; junction bases outside the gene matches: 12. Written as DNA, the CDR3 is TGCAGTGCGGAAGAGGCCGGGGGGACGACAGATACGCAGTATTTT. This encodes CSAEEAGGTTDTQYF.

The chain uses TRBV20-1 and TRBJ1-5; D is possibly TRBD1 (6 bases). Trimming pared 3 bases from V and 6 bases from J, leaving 15 bases between. Looked up from germline, CDR1 is DFQATT and CDR2 is SNEGSKA (reference sequence). CDR3 length equals 14 residues. The CDR3 bases are TGCAGTGCTAGGGAGGGGGATATAGTTCAGCCCCAGCATTTT. It is translated as CSAREGDIVQPQHF.

This clonotype has ten or more counts. The rearrangement links TRBV6-1 to TRBJ2-1, with D uncertain. Germline V gene sequence: CDR1 MNHNS, CDR2 SASEGT. This CDR3 region has 10 residues. Between the trimmed V and J ends, which lost 5 bases and 13 bases, there was a span of 9 bases. The CDR3 is CASSIGAQFF. The CDR3, as DNA: TGTGCCAGCAGTATCGGAGCTCAGTTCTTC.

Regarding this clonotype: The junction departs from germline at one end; a sequencing error may be responsible. V is TRBV20-1 and J is TRBJ1-2; weak D call: TRBD1 (5 bases). The CDR3 consists of 14 residues. Germline values: CDR1 DFQATT, CDR2 SNEGSKA (reference sequence). This CDR3 reads CSVPDEGSGYSYTF. The CDR3 DNA is TGCAGCGTTCCCGACGAGGGGTCTGGCTATAGCTACACCTTC.

J is TRBJ1-1 and V is TRBV20-1; no definite D call. Germline V lookup: CDR1 DFQATT, CDR2 SNEGSKA (reference sequence). There are 13 residues in the CDR3. V was shortened by 5 bases and J by 4 bases, with 14 bases between the two germline ends. CDR3 coding DNA: TGCAGTGCTCTTCGTGACCCCTCCACTGAAGCTTTCTTT. Translating it yields CSALRDPSTEAFF.

The CDR3 is CASSLALAGGPNNEQFF. CDR3 bases: TGTGCCAGCAGCTTAGCCCTAGCGGGGGGGCCAAACAATGAGCAGTTCTTC. The chain couples TRBV7-2 to TRBJ2-1; TRBD2 agrees at 12 bases. With 0 bases clipped from V and 5 bases from J, the junction kept 5 bases outside the gene matches. The V gene's germline CDR1 is SGHTA and CDR2 FQGNSA. CDR3 size: 17 residues.

The chain uses TRBV14 and TRBJ2-5, with D possibly called TRBD1 or TRBD2 (6 bases each). Germline CDR1 reads SGHDN; CDR2 reads FVKESK. V lost 2 bases and J lost 4, with 11 bases in between. This CDR3 has 14 residues. The CDR3 loop reads CASSQRLGGETQYF. The CDR3 coding sequence is TGTGCCAGCAGCCAAAGACTAGGGGGAGAGACCCAGTACTTC.

Ten or more counts support this clonotype. The chain joins TRBV20-1 to TRBJ1-6, with 7 nucleotides matching TRBD1. CDR3 length: 16 residues. V shed 6 bases and J 4 bases; nucleotides not matched to a gene: 12. Germline V gives CDR1 DFQATT, CDR2 SNEGSKA (reference sequence). The CDR3 loop is CSALLPGRGYNSPLHF. In DNA form, the CDR3 reads TGCAGTGCCCTCCTGCCGGGCAGGGGGTATAATTCACCCCTCCACTTT.

On this clonotype: This may be a read error: a much more frequent sequence differs by one nucleotide. The chain recombines TRBV11-1 with TRBJ2-1; TRBD2 matches 10 bases. The CDR3 covers 19 residues. In germline, CDR1 is SGHAT, CDR2 FQDESV (reference sequence). After removal of 1 base from V and 12 bases from J, the junction contained 21 bases not matched to a gene. For the CDR3, the DNA is TGTGCCAGCAGCTTAGTAGCGGGGGGCCCTTCCCTGGCGCAGGGTGGGCAGTTCTTC. Its translation is CASSLVAGGPSLAQGGQFF.

The chain has TRBV3-1 and TRBJ2-5; D may be TRBD1 (6 bases). Per germline, CDR1 LGHDT and CDR2 YNNKEL (reference sequence). CDR3 length equals 20 residues. The germline V and J ends were trimmed by 0 bases and 7 bases, with 30 bases remaining between them. CDR3 loop: CASSQDSVETGKAWKGTQYF. The CDR3 DNA reads TGTGCCAGCAGCCAAGATAGTGTGGAGACAGGTAAGGCATGGAAGGGGACCCAGTACTTC.